This T cell receptor (beta chain) was captured by sequencing in a study of blood T cell repertoires in COVID-19. The method was immunoSEQ multiplex PCR; TCRdb's version includes in-frame clones alone and lacks a portion of them. This sample has under 80,000 clones, with less than 90% found just once. Deletions cut 3 bases from V and 5 bases from J, with 11 bases between. The CDR3 has 13 amino acids. Germline-derived CDR1 and CDR2 are SGHNT and YYREEE (reference sequence). The chain carries TRBV5-4 and TRBJ2-5; D gene uncertain. This TCR came from a man at least 80 years old in a cohort sampled during active COVID-19. Sequencing input: peripheral blood. CDR3 DNA: TGTGCCAGCAGCTCCCGAGCACTGGAGACCCAGTACTTC. Translation: CASSSRALETQYF. Full variable domain (remainder filled in from reference TRBV5-4 and TRBJ2-5): ETGVTQSPTHLIKTRGQQVTLRCSSQSGHNTVSWYQQALGQGPQFIFQYYREEENGRGNFPPRFSGLQFPNYSSELNVNALELDDSALYLCASSSRALETQYFGPGTRLLVL.